The 4 T cell receptor beta chains in this list originate from one sample, sequenced in a study of T cell clones after liver transplantation. Sequencing used immunoSEQ multiplex PCR; TCRdb keeps in-frame clones, though not all of them. The profile shows about 75,000 clones, around 84% of them singletons. The material sequenced was CD4+ T cells from blood, taken about 50 months after liver transplant. All receptors derive from a human patient who received a liver transplant. Some T cells may be supplied by the graft donor.

This chain connects TRBV5-6 to TRBJ2-5, with TRBD1 matching 7 bases. V lost 3 bases, J lost 4 bases, and 3 bases stayed unmatched. The CDR3 is 13 amino acids. From germline, CDR1 is SGHDT and CDR2 YYEEEE. DNA of the CDR3: TGTGCCAGCAGCTGGGACAGCGTAGAGACCCAGTACTTC. It codes for CASSWDSVETQYF.

CDR3 residues: CAWRRGRAANTGELFF. As DNA, the CDR3 is TGTGCCTGGAGACGGGGGCGGGCCGCGAACACCGGGGAGCTGTTTTTT. The chain joins TRBV30 to TRBJ2-2; D may match TRBD1 or TRBD2 (6 bases each). Germline V gives CDR1 GTSNPN, CDR2 SVGIG (reference sequence). This CDR3 comprises 16 residues. Trimming stripped 3 bases from V and 0 bases from J, with 14 bases between.

The CDR3 here is CASSLEPGVTGYTF. Written as DNA, the CDR3 is TGTGCCAGCAGCTTAGAGCCCGGGGTTACGGGCTACACCTTC. The chain is built from TRBV7-8 and TRBJ1-2, with no clear D. Germline CDR1 and CDR2: SGHVS and FQNEAQ. Trimming stripped 1 base from V and 8 bases from J, with 14 bases between. This CDR3 is built from 14 residues.

J is TRBJ1-2 and V is TRBV7-9; D remains unclear. V lost 5 bases to trimming and J lost 3 bases, with 13 bases between them. The CDR3 length is 14 residues. Germline lookup yields CDR1 SEHNR and CDR2 FQNEAQ (reference sequence). The CDR3: CASSNRRVDYGYTF. CDR3 coding DNA: TGTGCCAGCAGCAACCGACGGGTGGACTATGGCTACACCTTC.